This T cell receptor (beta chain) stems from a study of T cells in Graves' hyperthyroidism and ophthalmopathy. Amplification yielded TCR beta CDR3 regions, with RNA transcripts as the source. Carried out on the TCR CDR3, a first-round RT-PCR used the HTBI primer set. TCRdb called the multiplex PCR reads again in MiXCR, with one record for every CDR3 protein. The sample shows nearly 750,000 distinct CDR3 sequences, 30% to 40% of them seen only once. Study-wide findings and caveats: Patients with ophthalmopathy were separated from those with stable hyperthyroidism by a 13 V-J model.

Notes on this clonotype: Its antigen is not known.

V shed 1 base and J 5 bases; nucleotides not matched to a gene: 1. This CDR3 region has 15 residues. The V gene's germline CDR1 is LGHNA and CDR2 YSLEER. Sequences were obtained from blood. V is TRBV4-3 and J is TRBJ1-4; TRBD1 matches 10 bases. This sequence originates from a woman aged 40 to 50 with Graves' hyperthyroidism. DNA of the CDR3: TGCGCCAGCAGCCAAGGGGACAGGGGAAATGAAAAACTGTTTTTT. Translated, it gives CASSQGDRGNEKLFF.